This TCR beta chain was sequenced for a study of blood T cell repertoires in COVID-19. Looking at the study overall: Acute-phase and convalescent COVID-19 samples originated in the United States, Italy and Spain.

The length of the CDR3 is 13 residues. Between the trimmed V and J ends, which lost 3 bases and 6 bases, there was a span of 12 bases. Germline assignment: CDR1 SEHNR and CDR2 FQNEAQ (reference sequence). Measured with immunoSEQ multiplex PCR; TCRdb has only the in-frame clones, and not every one. The sample yields under 300,000 clones, less than 85% seen once. The material sequenced was peripheral blood. The chain combines TRBV7-9 with TRBJ2-7; D might be TRBD1 (6 bases). This clonotype was obtained from a woman of 80 years or more with active or convalescent COVID-19. The CDR3 sequence: CASSFRGFGEQYF. DNA for the CDR3: TGTGCCAGCAGCTTCAGGGGTTTCGGCGAGCAGTACTTC.